The present T cell receptor (beta chain) was sequenced within a study of blood T cell repertoires in COVID-19. Per germline, CDR1 SNHLY and CDR2 FYNNEI. CDR3 size: 13 residues. Trimming shortened V by 6 bases and J by 3 bases, and 12 bases separated the two germline ends. Here immunoSEQ multiplex PCR was the method, and the copy in TCRdb shows in-frame clones only, minus some. The data contain around 59,000 clones, around 80% of them seen just once; the ten biggest clones take up more than 5.5%. The sequence was obtained from a man in his fifties or sixties with acute or convalescent COVID-19. J is TRBJ2-7 and V is TRBV2; D not resolved. Sequenced input: peripheral blood. This chain's CDR3 is CASSLTENYEQYF. The CDR3 DNA sequence: TGTGCCAGCAGCCTTACAGAGAACTACGAGCAGTACTTC.